This T cell receptor (beta chain) was captured by sequencing in a study of T cell changes during pregnancy in multiple sclerosis (dated by TCRdb to about 2019). With regard to the full study: Changes in the T cell repertoire over the course of pregnancy were examined in this study in women with multiple sclerosis.

Per the germline V gene, SNHLY is the CDR1 and FYNNEI is the CDR2. Compared with germline, V lacks 4 bases and J lacks 1 base; bases without a gene match: 3. The CDR3 contains 14 residues, cysteine and phenylalanine counted. The CDR3 DNA has 42 bases and is translated from base 1. On this clone: What antigen it recognizes has not been identified. No qualities accompany the bases; no much larger clone lies one base away.

The library was made by the immunoSEQ multiplex PCR assay. TCRdb stores this immuneACCESS table with in-frame sequences only. Part of the clones is absent; in the studies checked, under half of the shortfall reflects unresolved V genes, and no reason is known for the rest. The sample table holds approximately 69,000 clones, of which 91% were seen once. The ten largest clones represent around 0.3% of the sample. Sample: CD4+ T cells from peripheral blood mononuclear cells, taken in the third trimester of pregnancy. The origin of this receptor is a female donor in good health, enrolled as a control in a pregnancy study. The chain employs TRBV2 and TRBJ2-5; TRBD2 matches 7 bases in the middle. The bases are TGTGCCAGCAGTGGGTGGGGGGGCCAAGAGACCCAGTACTTC. The translation is CASSGWGGQETQYF.